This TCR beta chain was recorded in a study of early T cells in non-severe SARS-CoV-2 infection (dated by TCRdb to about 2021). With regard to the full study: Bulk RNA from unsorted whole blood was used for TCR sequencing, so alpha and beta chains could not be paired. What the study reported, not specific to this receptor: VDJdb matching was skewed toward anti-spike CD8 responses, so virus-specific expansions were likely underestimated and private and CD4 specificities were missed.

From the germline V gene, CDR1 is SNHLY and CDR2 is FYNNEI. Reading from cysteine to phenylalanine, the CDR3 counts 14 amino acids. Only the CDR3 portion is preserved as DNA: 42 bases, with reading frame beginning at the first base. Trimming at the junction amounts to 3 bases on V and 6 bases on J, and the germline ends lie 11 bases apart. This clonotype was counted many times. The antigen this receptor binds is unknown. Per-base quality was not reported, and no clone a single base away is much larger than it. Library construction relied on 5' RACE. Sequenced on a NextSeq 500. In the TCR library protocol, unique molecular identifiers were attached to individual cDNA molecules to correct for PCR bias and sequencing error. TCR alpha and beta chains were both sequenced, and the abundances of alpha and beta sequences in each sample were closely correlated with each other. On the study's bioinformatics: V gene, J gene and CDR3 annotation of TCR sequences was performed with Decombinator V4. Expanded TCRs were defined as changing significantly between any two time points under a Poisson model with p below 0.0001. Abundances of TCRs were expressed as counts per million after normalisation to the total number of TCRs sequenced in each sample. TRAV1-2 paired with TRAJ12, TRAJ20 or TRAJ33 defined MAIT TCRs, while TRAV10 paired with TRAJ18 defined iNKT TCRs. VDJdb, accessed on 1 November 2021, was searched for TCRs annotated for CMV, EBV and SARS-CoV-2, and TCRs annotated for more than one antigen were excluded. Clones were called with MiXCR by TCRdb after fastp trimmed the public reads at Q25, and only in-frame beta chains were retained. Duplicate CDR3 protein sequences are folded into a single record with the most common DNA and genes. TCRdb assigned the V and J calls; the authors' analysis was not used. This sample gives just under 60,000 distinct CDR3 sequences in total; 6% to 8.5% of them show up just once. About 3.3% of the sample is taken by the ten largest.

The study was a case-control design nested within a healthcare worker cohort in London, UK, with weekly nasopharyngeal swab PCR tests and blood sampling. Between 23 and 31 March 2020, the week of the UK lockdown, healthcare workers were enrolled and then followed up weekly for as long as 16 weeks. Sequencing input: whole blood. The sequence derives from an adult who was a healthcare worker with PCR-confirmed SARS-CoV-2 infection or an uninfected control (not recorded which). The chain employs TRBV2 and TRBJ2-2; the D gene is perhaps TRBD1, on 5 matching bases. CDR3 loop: CASSDGQGAGELFF. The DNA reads TGTGCCAGCAGTGACGGCCAGGGCGCCGGGGAGCTGTTTTTT.